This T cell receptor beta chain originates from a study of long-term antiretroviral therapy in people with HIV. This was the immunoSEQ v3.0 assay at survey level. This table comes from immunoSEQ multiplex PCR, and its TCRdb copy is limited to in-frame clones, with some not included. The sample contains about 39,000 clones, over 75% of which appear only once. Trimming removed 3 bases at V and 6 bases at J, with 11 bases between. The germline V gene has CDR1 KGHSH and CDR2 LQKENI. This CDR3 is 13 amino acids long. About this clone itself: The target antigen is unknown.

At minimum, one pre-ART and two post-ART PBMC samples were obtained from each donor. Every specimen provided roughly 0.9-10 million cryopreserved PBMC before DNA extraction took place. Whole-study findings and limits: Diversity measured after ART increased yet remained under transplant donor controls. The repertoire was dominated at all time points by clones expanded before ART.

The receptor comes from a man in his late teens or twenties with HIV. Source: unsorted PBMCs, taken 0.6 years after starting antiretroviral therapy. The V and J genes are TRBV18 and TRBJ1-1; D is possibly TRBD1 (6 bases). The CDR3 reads CASSPTRGAEAFF. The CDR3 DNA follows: TGTGCCAGCTCACCCACTAGGGGGGCTGAAGCTTTCTTT.